This entry lists 18 T cell receptor beta chains sequenced from one sample in a study of graft-versus-host responses after intestinal transplantation. Their recognized antigens are unknown. Repertoires were generated with immunoSEQ multiplex PCR, while TCRdb's copy carries only in-frame clones and drops some. The sample consists of 70,000 to 95,000 clones, 90% to 95% of them appearing once. Source: unstimulated CD8+ T cells sorted from spleen or lymph node cells, taken before transplant. The receptor source for this set is a human donor who was the organ donor for an intestinal transplant.

This chain uses TRBV5-4 with TRBJ2-3, with D possibly TRBD1 on 6 matching bases. The ends were cut back, 3 bases at V and 0 bases at J, with 11 bases in the middle. Germline V gene sequence: CDR1 SGHNT, CDR2 YYREEE (reference sequence). This CDR3 contains 15 residues. The CDR3 sequence: CASSYRQDSTDTQYF. DNA for the CDR3: TGTGCCAGCAGCTACCGACAGGATAGCACAGATACGCAGTATTTT.

This clone occurred a few times. This chain connects TRBV19 to TRBJ2-6; D gene ambiguous. This CDR3 has 14 residues. V was trimmed by 7 bases and J by 4 bases, leaving 11 bases between them. Germline V gene sequence: CDR1 LNHDA, CDR2 SQIVND (reference sequence). The CDR3: CASKQAQGANVLTF. The CDR3 coding sequence is TGTGCCAGTAAGCAGGCGCAGGGGGCCAACGTCCTGACTTTC.

V usage is TRBV29-1 and J usage is TRBJ2-1, with TRBD2 as a possible D gene (5 bases). The germline gives CDR1 SQVTM, CDR2 ANQGSEA. This CDR3 region has 15 residues. V lost 3 bases and J 4 bases, leaving 16 bases between the germline ends. The CDR3 coding sequence is TGCAGCGTTGAGGGAGAATGGGTCCTTTACAATGAGCAGTTCTTC. As protein: CSVEGEWVLYNEQFF.

V usage is TRBV29-1 and J usage is TRBJ1-2; D is possibly TRBD1 (6 bases). The germline gives CDR1 SQVTM, CDR2 ANQGSEA. This CDR3 is built from 13 residues. Trimming removed 7 bases from V and 2 bases from J, with 14 bases in between. CDR3 amino acids: CSARGGENYGYTF. DNA for the CDR3: TGCAGCGCGAGGGGGGGGGAAAACTATGGCTACACCTTC.

This clone was counted only a few times. The chain couples TRBV6-5 to TRBJ2-7; the D gene is possibly TRBD1 (6 bases). This CDR3 is built from 16 residues. In germline, CDR1 is MNHEY, CDR2 SVGAGI. Trimming removed 0 bases at V and 0 bases at J, with 12 bases between. The CDR3 protein is CASSYSAGESSYEQYF. In nucleotides, the CDR3 is TGTGCCAGCAGTTACTCGGCAGGGGAGAGCTCCTACGAGCAGTACTTC.

This sequence joins TRBV5-1 and TRBJ2-7, with D possibly TRBD1 on 5 matching bases. The V gene's germline CDR1 is SGHRS and CDR2 YFSETQ. V was cut by 1 base and J by 6 bases, with 20 bases left in between. This CDR3 has 16 amino acids. The CDR3 is CASSLWGRTLFGEQYF. In DNA form, the CDR3 reads TGCGCCAGCAGCTTGTGGGGCCGCACTCTATTTGGCGAGCAGTACTTC. The whole variable domain, remainder taken from reference TRBV5-1 and TRBJ2-7, is KAGVTQTPRYLIKTRGQQVTLSCSPISGHRSVSWYQQTPGQGLQFLFEYFSETQRNKGNFPGRFSGRQFSNSRSEMNVSTLELGDSALYLCASSLWGRTLFGEQYFGPGTRLTVT.

The chain links TRBV30 to TRBJ2-1; TRBD1 might be the D (6 bases). Germline V gene lookup returns CDR1 GTSNPN and CDR2 SVGIG (reference sequence). Deletions cut 1 base from V and 3 bases from J, with 13 bases between. The CDR3 spans 15 residues. CDR3 sequence reads: CAWSDSGTIYNEQFF. CDR3 DNA: TGTGCCTGGAGTGACTCCGGGACAATCTACAATGAGCAGTTCTTC.

The V call is TRBV28, the J call TRBJ2-7, with D possibly matching TRBD2 (5 bases). The germline CDR1 and CDR2 sequences are MDHEN and SYDVKM. With 4 bases removed from V and 7 bases from J, the gap between germline ends came to 20 bases. The CDR3 is 15 residues long. CDR3 in DNA: TGTGCCAGCAGTTGGGAGTTTTACCCTACTAAGGAGCAGTACTTC. It encodes CASSWEFYPTKEQYF.

The chain carries TRBV19 and TRBJ2-1; possible D gene TRBD2, 6 bases. CDR1 and CDR2 (germline): LNHDA, SQIVND (reference sequence). The CDR3 has 12 amino acids. The V gene lost 10 bases and the J gene lost 7 bases, with 14 bases spanning the gap. The CDR3 DNA reads TGTGCCACCACTTTCGGGGGAAATGAGCAGTTCTTC. This sequence encodes CATTFGGNEQFF.

V and J are TRBV7-8 and TRBJ2-1; 13 nucleotides agree with TRBD2. CDR1 is SGHVS and CDR2 is FQNEAQ in the germline V gene. Trimming removed 5 bases from V and 0 bases from J; junction bases left unmatched: 16. CDR3 length: 21 amino acids. CDR3 in DNA: TGTGCCAGCAGCCACAAAAAGACGACTAGCGGGGGGTCAACCTCCTACAATGAGCAGTTCTTC. This gives the protein CASSHKKTTSGGSTSYNEQFF.

This clone was detected only once. The chain has TRBV4-1 and TRBJ2-7; unclear D gene. Germline V gene sequence: CDR1 MGHRA, CDR2 YSYEKL. The CDR3 spans 16 residues. V was pared by 1 base and J by 2 bases, with 15 bases between. CDR3 DNA sequence: TGCGCCAGCAGCCAAGTCGTACCCCTTTGGCCCTACGAGCAGTACTTC. This codes for CASSQVVPLWPYEQYF.

CDR3: CASSQAWGLRAYEQYF. Here the CDR3 DNA reads TGCGCCAGCAGCCAAGCCTGGGGACTACGGGCCTACGAGCAGTACTTC. The chain joins TRBV4-1 to TRBJ2-7; 7 bases align to TRBD2. This CDR3 contains 16 residues. With 1 base clipped from V and 2 bases from J, the junction kept 8 bases outside the gene matches. Germline CDR1 is MGHRA and CDR2 is YSYEKL.

V gene TRBV2 combines with J gene TRBJ2-1, with 8 nucleotides matching TRBD1. Losses at the gene ends were 4 bases for V and 6 bases for J; bases not matched to a gene: 8. The CDR3 sequence is 15 residues long. Germline V gene data show CDR1 as SNHLY and CDR2 as FYNNEI. The DNA for the CDR3 is TGTGCCAGCAGTGTTGAGACAGGGGACCCCAATGAGCAGTTCTTC. Translation: CASSVETGDPNEQFF.

This chain joins TRBV13 and TRBJ1-2; 9 positions agree with TRBD1. CDR3 length: 14 amino acids. Per germline, CDR1 PRHDT and CDR2 FYEKMQ (reference sequence). The J segment lost 7 bases and the V segment lost 5 bases, leaving 8 bases of the junction unmatched. In nucleotides, the CDR3 is TGTGCCAGCAGCATTTGGACAGGGGCTGGTGGCTACACCTTC. Its protein product is CASSIWTGAGGYTF.

CDR3 coding DNA: TGTGCCAGCAAGCCCCTCCGCTCCTACAATGAGCAGTTCTTC. Its protein is CASKPLRSYNEQFF. The chain carries TRBV7-9 and TRBJ2-1, with D uncertain. CDR1 SEHNR and CDR2 FQNEAQ come from the germline V gene (reference sequence). The CDR3 is made up of 14 amino acids. The germline V and J ends were trimmed by 7 bases and 0 bases, with 10 bases remaining between them.

The chain employs TRBV5-5 and TRBJ1-1, with D uncertain. This CDR3 contains 13 residues. Germline V gives CDR1 SGHKS, CDR2 YYEKEE (reference sequence). The V end was cut by 0 bases, the J end by 4 bases, with 7 bases between. CDR3 in DNA: TGTGCCAGCAGCTTGGACGTGAGCACTGAAGCTTTCTTT. Translating it yields CASSLDVSTEAFF.

The CDR3 region has the DNA TGTGCCAGCAGTCCAACAGGGTGGCCTAGCTCCTACAATGAGCAGTTCTTC. This sequence encodes CASSPTGWPSSYNEQFF. J is TRBJ2-1 and V is TRBV28; possibly TRBD1 for D (6 bases). With 5 bases removed from V and 0 bases from J, the gap between germline ends came to 17 bases. Germline V gives CDR1 MDHEN, CDR2 SYDVKM. This CDR3 region has 17 residues. The entire variable domain, with the rest obtained from reference TRBV28 and TRBJ2-1, is as follows: DVKVTQSSRYLVKRTGEKVFLECVQDMDHENMFWYRQDPGLGLRLIYFSYDVKMKEKGDIPEGYSVSREKKERFSLILESASTNQTSMYLCASSPTGWPSSYNEQFFGPGTRLTVL.

V gene TRBV6-5 combines with J gene TRBJ1-1; D may be TRBD1 (5 bases). Germline lookup yields CDR1 MNHEY and CDR2 SVGAGI. The CDR3 spans 13 residues. V dropped 6 bases and J dropped 9 bases, with 17 bases sitting between them. The CDR3 DNA sequence: TGTGCCAGCAGCTACATTGGGGAGGGGAAAGCTTTCTTT. It is translated as CASSYIGEGKAFF.